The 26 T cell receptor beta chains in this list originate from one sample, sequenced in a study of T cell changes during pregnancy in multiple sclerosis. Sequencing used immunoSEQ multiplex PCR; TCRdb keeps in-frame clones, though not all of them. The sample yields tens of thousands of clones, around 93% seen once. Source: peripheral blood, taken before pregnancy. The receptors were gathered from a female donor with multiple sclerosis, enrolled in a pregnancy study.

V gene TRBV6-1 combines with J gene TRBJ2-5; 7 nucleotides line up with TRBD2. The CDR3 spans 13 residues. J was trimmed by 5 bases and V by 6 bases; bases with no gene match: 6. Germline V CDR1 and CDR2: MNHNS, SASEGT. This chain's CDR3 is CASRLGLPETQYF. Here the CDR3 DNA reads TGTGCCAGCAGGCTGGGACTACCGGAGACCCAGTACTTC.

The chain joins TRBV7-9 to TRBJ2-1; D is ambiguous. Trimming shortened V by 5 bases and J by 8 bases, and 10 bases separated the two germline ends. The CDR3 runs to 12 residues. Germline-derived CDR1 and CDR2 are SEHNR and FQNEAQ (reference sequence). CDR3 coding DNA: TGTGCCAGCAGCCGAAGCGTGGATGAGCAGTTCTTC. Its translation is CASSRSVDEQFF.

DNA of the CDR3: TGTGCCACCACTGAAGGGGGGGACACCGGGGAGCTGTTTTTT. Amino acid sequence: CATTEGGDTGELFF. The genes are TRBV7-7 and TRBJ2-2, with TRBD2 as a possible D gene (7 bases). In germline, CDR1 is SSHAT, CDR2 FNYEAQ (reference sequence). V was shortened by 10 bases and J by 3 bases, with 15 bases between the two germline ends. This CDR3 is built from 14 residues.

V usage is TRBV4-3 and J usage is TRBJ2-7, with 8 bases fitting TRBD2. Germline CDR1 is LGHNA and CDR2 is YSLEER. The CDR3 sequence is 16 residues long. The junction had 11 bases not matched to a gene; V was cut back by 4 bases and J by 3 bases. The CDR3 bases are TGCGCCAGCAGCCCCCAGGCGGGCGGGGGGTTCTACGAGCAGTACTTC. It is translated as CASSPQAGGGFYEQYF.

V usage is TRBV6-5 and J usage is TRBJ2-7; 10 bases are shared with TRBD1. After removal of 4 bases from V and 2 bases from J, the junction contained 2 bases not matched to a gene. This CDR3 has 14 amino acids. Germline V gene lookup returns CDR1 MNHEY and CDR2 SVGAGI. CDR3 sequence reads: CASSWGQGTYEQYF. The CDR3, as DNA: TGTGCCAGCAGTTGGGGACAGGGGACCTACGAGCAGTACTTC.

The CDR3 region is CASIPGGGRETQYF. The DNA of the CDR3 is TGTGCCAGCATTCCCGGCGGGGGGCGAGAGACCCAGTACTTC. The V and J genes are TRBV7-8 and TRBJ2-5; 8 nucleotides agree with TRBD2. Germline V gene sequence: CDR1 SGHVS, CDR2 FQNEAQ. This CDR3 spans 14 amino acids. J was trimmed by 4 bases and V by 7 bases; bases with no gene match: 8.

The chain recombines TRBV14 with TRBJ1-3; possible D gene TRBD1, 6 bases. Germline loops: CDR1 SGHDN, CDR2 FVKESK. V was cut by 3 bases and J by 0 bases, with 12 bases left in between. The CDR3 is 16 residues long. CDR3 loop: CASSQGQVLSGNTIYF. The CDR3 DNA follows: TGTGCCAGCAGCCAGGGACAAGTCCTCTCTGGAAACACCATATATTTT.

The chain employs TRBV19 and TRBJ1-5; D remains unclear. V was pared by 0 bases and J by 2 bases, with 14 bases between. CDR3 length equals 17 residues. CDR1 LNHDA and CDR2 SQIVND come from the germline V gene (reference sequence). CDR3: CASSIDLLALGNQPQHF. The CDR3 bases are TGTGCCAGTAGTATAGATCTGTTAGCCTTGGGCAATCAGCCCCAGCATTTT.

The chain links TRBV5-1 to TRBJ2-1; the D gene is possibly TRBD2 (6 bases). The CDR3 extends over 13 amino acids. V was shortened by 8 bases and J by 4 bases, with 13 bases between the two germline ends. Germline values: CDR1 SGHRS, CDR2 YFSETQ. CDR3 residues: CASRRGGYNEQFF. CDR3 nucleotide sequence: TGCGCCAGTCGGAGGGGAGGATACAATGAGCAGTTCTTC.

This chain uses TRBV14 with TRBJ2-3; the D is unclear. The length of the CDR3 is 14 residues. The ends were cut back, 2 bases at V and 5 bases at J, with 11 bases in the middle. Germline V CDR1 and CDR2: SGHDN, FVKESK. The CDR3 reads CASSQIQFEDTQYF. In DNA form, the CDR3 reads TGTGCCAGCAGCCAAATACAATTCGAAGATACGCAGTATTTT.

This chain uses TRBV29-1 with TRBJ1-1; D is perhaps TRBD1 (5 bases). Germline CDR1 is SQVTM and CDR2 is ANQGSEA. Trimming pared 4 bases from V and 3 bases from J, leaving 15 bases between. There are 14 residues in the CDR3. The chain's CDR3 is CSVVGRIGDTEAFF. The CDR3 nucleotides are TGCAGCGTTGTAGGGAGGATAGGGGACACTGAAGCTTTCTTT.

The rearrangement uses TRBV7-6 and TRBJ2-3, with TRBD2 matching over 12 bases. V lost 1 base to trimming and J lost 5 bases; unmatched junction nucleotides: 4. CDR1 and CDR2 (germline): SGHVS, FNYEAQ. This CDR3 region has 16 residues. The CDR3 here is CASSLGLAGVGDTQYF. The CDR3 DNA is TGTGCCAGCAGCTTAGGACTAGCGGGAGTAGGAGATACGCAGTATTTT.

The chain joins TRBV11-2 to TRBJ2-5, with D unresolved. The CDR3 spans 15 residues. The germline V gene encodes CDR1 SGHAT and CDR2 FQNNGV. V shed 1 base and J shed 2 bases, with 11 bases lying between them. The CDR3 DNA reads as TGTGCCAGCAGCTTAGGGTTGCACAATCAAGAGACCCAGTACTTC. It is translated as CASSLGLHNQETQYF.

CDR3 bases: TGCGCCAGCAGCTCAGGACTAGCGGGTGGAAATGTAATCCACAATGAGCAGTTCTTC. Its protein product is CASSSGLAGGNVIHNEQFF. V gene TRBV5-1 combines with J gene TRBJ2-1; 11 nucleotides match TRBD2. The V segment lost 3 bases and the J segment 5 bases; nucleotides outside the gene matches: 16. Per germline, CDR1 SGHRS and CDR2 YFSETQ. The CDR3 runs 19 residues.

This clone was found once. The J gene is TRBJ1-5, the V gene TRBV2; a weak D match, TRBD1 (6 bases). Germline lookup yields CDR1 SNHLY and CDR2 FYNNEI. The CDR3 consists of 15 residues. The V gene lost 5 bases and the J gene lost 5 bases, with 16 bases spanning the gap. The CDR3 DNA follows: TGTGCCAGCAGTTCCGGGACACTCCAATATCAGCCCCAGCATTTT. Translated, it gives CASSSGTLQYQPQHF.

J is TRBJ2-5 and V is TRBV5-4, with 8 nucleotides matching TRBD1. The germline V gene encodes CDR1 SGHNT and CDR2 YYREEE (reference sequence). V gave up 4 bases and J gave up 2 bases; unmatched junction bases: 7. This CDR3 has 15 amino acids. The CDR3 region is CASSQIGQGQETQYF. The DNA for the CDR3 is TGTGCCAGCAGCCAAATAGGACAGGGACAAGAGACCCAGTACTTC.

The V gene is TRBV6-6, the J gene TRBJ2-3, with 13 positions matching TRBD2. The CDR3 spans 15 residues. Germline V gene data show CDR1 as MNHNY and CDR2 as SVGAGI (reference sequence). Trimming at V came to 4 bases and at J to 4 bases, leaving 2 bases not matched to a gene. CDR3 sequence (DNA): TGTGCCAGCAGTTGGACTAGCGGGGGCTCAGATACGCAGTATTTT. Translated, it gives CASSWTSGGSDTQYF.

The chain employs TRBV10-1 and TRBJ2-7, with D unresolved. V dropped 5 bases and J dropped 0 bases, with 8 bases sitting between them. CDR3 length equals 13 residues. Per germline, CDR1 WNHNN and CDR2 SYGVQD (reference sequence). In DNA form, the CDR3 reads TGCGCCAGCAGTCGGGTCAGCTCCTACGAGCAGTACTTC. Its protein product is CASSRVSSYEQYF.

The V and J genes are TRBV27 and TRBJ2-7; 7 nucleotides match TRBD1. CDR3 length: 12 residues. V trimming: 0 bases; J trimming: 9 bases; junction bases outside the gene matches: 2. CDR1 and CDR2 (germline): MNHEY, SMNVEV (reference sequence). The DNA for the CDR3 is TGTGCCAGCAGTTTATCGGGACAGACGCAGTACTTC. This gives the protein CASSLSGQTQYF.

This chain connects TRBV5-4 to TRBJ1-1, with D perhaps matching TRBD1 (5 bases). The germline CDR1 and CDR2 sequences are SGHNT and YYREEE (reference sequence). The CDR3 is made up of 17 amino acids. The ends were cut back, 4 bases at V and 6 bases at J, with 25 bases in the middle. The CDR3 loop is CASSTIAGNVLSAEAFF. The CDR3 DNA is TGTGCCAGCAGCACAATCGCAGGGAATGTTTTAAGCGCTGAAGCTTTCTTT. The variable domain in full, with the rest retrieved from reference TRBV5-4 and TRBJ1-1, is ETGVTQSPTHLIKTRGQQVTLRCSSQSGHNTVSWYQQALGQGPQFIFQYYREEENGRGNFPPRFSGLQFPNYSSELNVNALELDDSALYLCASSTIAGNVLSAEAFFGQGTRLTVV.

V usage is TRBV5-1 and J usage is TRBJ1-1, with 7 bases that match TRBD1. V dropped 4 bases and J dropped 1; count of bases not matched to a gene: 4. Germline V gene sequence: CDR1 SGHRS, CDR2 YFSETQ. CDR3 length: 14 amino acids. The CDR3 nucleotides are TGCGCCAGCAGCAAGGGACAGTCGAACACTGAAGCTTTCTTT. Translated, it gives CASSKGQSNTEAFF.

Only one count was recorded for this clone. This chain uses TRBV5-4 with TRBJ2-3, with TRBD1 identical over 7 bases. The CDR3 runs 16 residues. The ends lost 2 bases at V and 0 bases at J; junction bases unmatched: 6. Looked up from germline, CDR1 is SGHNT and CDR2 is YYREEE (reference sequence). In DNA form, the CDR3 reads TGTGCCAGCAGCTTCCGGACAGGACCTAGCACAGATACGCAGTATTTT. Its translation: CASSFRTGPSTDTQYF.

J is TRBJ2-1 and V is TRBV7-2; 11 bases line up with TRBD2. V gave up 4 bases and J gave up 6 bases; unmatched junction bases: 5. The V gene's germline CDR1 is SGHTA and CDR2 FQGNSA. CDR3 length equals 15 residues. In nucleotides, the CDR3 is TGTGCCAGCAGCTATAGCGGGGGGGCGGGCAATGAGCAGTTCTTC. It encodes CASSYSGGAGNEQFF. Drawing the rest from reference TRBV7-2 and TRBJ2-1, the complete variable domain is GAGVSQSPSNKVTEKGKDVELRCDPISGHTALYWYRQSLGQGLEFLIYFQGNSAPDKSGLPSDRFSAERTGGSVSTLTIQRTQQEDSAVYLCASSYSGGAGNEQFFGPGTRLTVL.

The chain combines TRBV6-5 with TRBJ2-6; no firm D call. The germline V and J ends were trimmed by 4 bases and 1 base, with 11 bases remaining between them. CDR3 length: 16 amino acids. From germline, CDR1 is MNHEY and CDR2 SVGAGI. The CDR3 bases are TGTGCCAGCAGTTCCCTCCGGGTATCTGGGGCCAACGTCCTGACTTTC. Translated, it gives CASSSLRVSGANVLTF.

CDR3 sequence (DNA): TGTGCCAGCAGCCAATCTCGTAAGAACACTGAAGCTTTCTTT. Translation gives CASSQSRKNTEAFF. The chain is built from TRBV4-2 and TRBJ1-1, with D uncertain. Per the germline V gene, CDR1 is LGHNA and CDR2 is YNFKEQ. With 2 bases removed from V and 1 base from J, the gap between germline ends came to 8 bases. This CDR3 has 14 residues.

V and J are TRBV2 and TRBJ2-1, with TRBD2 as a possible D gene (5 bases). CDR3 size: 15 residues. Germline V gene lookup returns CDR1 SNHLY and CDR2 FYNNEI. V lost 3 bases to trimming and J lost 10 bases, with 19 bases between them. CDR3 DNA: TGTGCCAGCAGTGACGGGGTATCGCCTATTCGGGAGCAGTTCTTC. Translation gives CASSDGVSPIREQFF.